A single sample gave rise to the 11 T cell receptor beta chains below, sequenced in a study of shared clonotypes between healthy human individuals. The assay was immunoSEQ multiplex PCR, and TCRdb's table has in-frame clones only and misses some. The sample yields hundreds of thousands of clones, roughly 72% seen once. The sample taken for sequencing was PBMCs. Receptors were obtained from a woman in her forties in good health. Some clones in this sample may be carry-over from other donors' samples.

The V call is TRBV5-1, the J call TRBJ1-3, with D possibly being TRBD1 (5 bases). This CDR3 comprises 16 residues. Germline CDR1 SGHRS, CDR2 YFSETQ. V gave up 2 bases and J gave up 0 bases, with 12 bases separating them. The CDR3 is CASSFDGATSGNTIYF. The CDR3 region has the DNA TGCGCCAGCAGCTTCGATGGGGCCACCTCTGGAAACACCATATATTTT.

The genes are TRBV27 and TRBJ2-7; 12 positions match TRBD2. The CDR3 covers 19 residues. The junction had 13 bases not matched to a gene; V was cut back by 0 bases and J by 4 bases. The germline V gene has CDR1 MNHEY and CDR2 SMNVEV (reference sequence). CDR3 bases: TGTGCCAGCAGTTTATCAGGGACTAGCGGGCCCCACCCCGGGTACGAGCAGTACTTC. As protein: CASSLSGTSGPHPGYEQYF.

The chain has TRBV5-1 and TRBJ2-3, with D possibly matching TRBD2 (5 bases). Germline-derived CDR1 and CDR2 are SGHRS and YFSETQ. V was pared by 4 bases and J by 0 bases, with 15 bases between. CDR3 length: 16 amino acids. The CDR3 DNA reads TGCGCCAGCAGCCCTGCCCGGGATCGAAGCACAGATACGCAGTATTTT. Translating gives CASSPARDRSTDTQYF.

V usage is TRBV5-4 and J usage is TRBJ2-2, with 7 bases lining up with TRBD2. V shed 4 bases and J 6 bases; nucleotides not matched to a gene: 12. The CDR3 has 16 residues. CDR1 and CDR2 from the germline V gene are SGHNT and YYREEE (reference sequence). The CDR3 DNA follows: TGTGCCAGCAGCCAATGGTCCCAGCGGGACCCCGGGGAGCTGTTTTTT. Protein product: CASSQWSQRDPGELFF.

The sample holds a few counts of this clone. The genes are TRBV19 and TRBJ2-7; TRBD1 or TRBD2 may be the D gene (5 bases each). The length of the CDR3 is 14 residues. The V end lost 3 bases, the J end lost 4 bases, and 13 bases lay between the germline ends. Germline assignment: CDR1 LNHDA and CDR2 SQIVND (reference sequence). The CDR3 DNA is TGTGCCAGTAGTATGTTGGGACCAACTTACGAGCAGTACTTC. It is translated as CASSMLGPTYEQYF.

This clone appeared a single time. V gene TRBV6-6 combines with J gene TRBJ2-7, with TRBD1 matching 8 bases. This CDR3 comprises 16 residues. Germline CDR1 MNHNY, CDR2 SVGAGI (reference sequence). V shed 4 bases and J 0 bases; nucleotides not matched to a gene: 8. CDR3 loop: CASSSEGQASSYEQYF. The CDR3 DNA sequence: TGTGCCAGCAGTTCCGAGGGACAGGCGAGCTCCTACGAGCAGTACTTC.

This clone was observed a few times. The V and J genes are TRBV10-3 and TRBJ2-7, with TRBD2 identical over 7 bases. Germline V gene lookup returns CDR1 ENHRY and CDR2 SYGVKD. CDR3 size: 15 residues. V dropped 4 bases and J dropped 3; count of bases not matched to a gene: 9. The CDR3 loop is CAISGPGLQNYEQYF. CDR3 coding DNA: TGTGCCATCAGTGGTCCGGGACTACAGAACTACGAGCAGTACTTC.

There are a few counts of this clone. The rearrangement joins TRBV30 to TRBJ1-1; no clear D gene. Trimming removed 0 bases from V and 5 bases from J, with 13 bases in between. There are 14 residues in the CDR3. The germline gives CDR1 GTSNPN, CDR2 SVGIG (reference sequence). The CDR3 region has the DNA TGTGCCTGGAGTGTACCCGGGTCGAGGACTGAAGCTTTCTTT. It codes for CAWSVPGSRTEAFF.

A word on this clone: Different DNA sequences within this sample yield the same CDR3. The rearrangement links TRBV5-1 to TRBJ2-7; D might be TRBD1 (6 bases). V was trimmed by 4 bases and J by 2 bases, leaving 13 bases between them. Germline CDR1 and CDR2: SGHRS and YFSETQ. The CDR3 contains 14 residues. CDR3 protein: CASSLSGQTYEQYF. The DNA of the CDR3 is TGCGCCAGCAGCCTTTCCGGACAGACCTACGAGCAGTACTTC.

The V call is TRBV27, the J call TRBJ2-7, with 10 bases aligning to TRBD2. V trimming: 5 bases; J trimming: 11 bases; junction bases outside the gene matches: 12. The germline CDR1 and CDR2 sequences are MNHEY and SMNVEV (reference sequence). CDR3 length equals 14 residues. The CDR3 here is CASSGGTSDLQEYF. CDR3 DNA sequence: TGTGCCAGCAGTGGGGGGACTAGCGACCTTCAGGAGTACTTC.

This chain joins TRBV2 and TRBJ2-3, with D perhaps assigned TRBD1 or TRBD2 (5 bases each). V gave up 6 bases and J gave up 0 bases, with 13 bases separating them. Germline CDR1 and CDR2: SNHLY and FYNNEI. This CDR3 is built from 15 residues. CDR3 in amino acids: CASSDGTYSTDTQYF. CDR3 nucleotide sequence: TGTGCCAGCAGCGATGGGACGTATAGCACAGATACGCAGTATTTT.